The 29 T cell receptor beta chains below all came from one sample that was sequenced in a study of cytomegalovirus exposure and HLA in healthy donors. PCR involved 60 Vbeta and 13 Jbeta primers. Sequencing was performed with immunoSEQ multiplex PCR; in TCRdb, only in-frame clones are kept and a portion is missing. The sample consists of fewer than 200,000 clones, 76% of them appearing once. Sequenced: PBMCs. Receptors were obtained from a female donor in good health and CMV-seronegative.

The gene calls are TRBV9 and TRBJ2-7, with TRBD1 matching 8 bases. The CDR3 is made up of 13 amino acids. The germline V gene has CDR1 SGDLS and CDR2 YYNGEE. Germline trimming cut 3 bases from V and 6 bases from J; bases unmatched to any gene: 5. Here the CDR3 reads CASSGGQGGEQYF. The CDR3 DNA is TGTGCCAGCAGCGGCGGACAGGGTGGCGAGCAGTACTTC.

The chain has TRBV5-4 and TRBJ2-1; D may be TRBD2 (6 bases). V was pared by 4 bases and J by 5 bases, with 19 bases between. The CDR3 has 16 amino acids. CDR1 SGHNT and CDR2 YYREEE come from the germline V gene (reference sequence). CDR3 DNA: TGTGCCAGCAGCCTGAAGGGACGGGAGTGGAACAATGAGCAGTTCTTC. Protein product: CASSLKGREWNNEQFF.

This clone was seen a few times. The chain links TRBV5-4 to TRBJ2-3; 11 positions match TRBD2. The V segment lost 4 bases and the J segment 0 bases; nucleotides outside the gene matches: 4. The germline gives CDR1 SGHNT, CDR2 YYREEE (reference sequence). The CDR3 loop spans 16 amino acids. The CDR3 region has the DNA TGTGCCAGCAGCGCTCGACTAGCGGGGAGCACAGATACGCAGTATTTT. As protein: CASSARLAGSTDTQYF.

The rearrangement links TRBV2 to TRBJ1-2; D gene ambiguous. The germline CDR1 and CDR2 sequences are SNHLY and FYNNEI. Trimming left V 0 bases short and J 2 bases short, with 10 bases between. This CDR3 has 15 residues. The CDR3 DNA sequence: TGTGCCAGCAGTGAAGCGGCCATAACAAACTATGGCTACACCTTC. Translated: CASSEAAITNYGYTF.

The V gene is TRBV30, the J gene TRBJ2-5; TRBD2 is a possible D gene (5 bases). Deletions cut 2 bases from V and 7 bases from J, with 23 bases between. The CDR3 is 16 residues long. From germline, CDR1 is GTSNPN and CDR2 SVGIG (reference sequence). The CDR3 DNA is TGTGCCTGGAGTTTCATTACCCCTTTCGGGGTGGGGACCCAGTACTTC. Protein product: CAWSFITPFGVGTQYF.

The rearrangement joins TRBV2 to TRBJ2-2, with TRBD1 matching 8 bases. Germline trimming cut 6 bases from V and 5 bases from J; bases unmatched to any gene: 8. This CDR3 comprises 15 residues. Germline V gene lookup returns CDR1 SNHLY and CDR2 FYNNEI. CDR3 loop: CASRWTGHLTGELFF. The CDR3 DNA follows: TGTGCCAGCAGATGGACAGGGCACTTAACCGGGGAGCTGTTTTTT.

The J gene is TRBJ2-1, the V gene TRBV7-9; D might be TRBD2 (6 bases). Germline assignment: CDR1 SEHNR and CDR2 FQNEAQ (reference sequence). Trimming cost V 6 bases and J 0 bases, with 18 bases left between them. This CDR3 contains 17 residues. Here the CDR3 reads CASRPIQGLHSYNEQFF. The CDR3, as DNA: TGTGCCAGCAGACCCATTCAGGGACTTCACTCCTACAATGAGCAGTTCTTC.

This clone was recorded a few times. V gene TRBV12-5 combines with J gene TRBJ1-1, with D possibly being TRBD1 (5 bases). Germline V gene lookup returns CDR1 LGHNT and CDR2 FRNRAP. Trimming took 1 base from V and 5 from J, leaving 14 bases between them. CDR3 length: 15 residues. Here the CDR3 DNA reads TGTGCTAGTGGTTTGGATCGCGCTAGGGGAACTGAAGCTTTCTTT. Translated, it gives CASGLDRARGTEAFF.

V usage is TRBV28 and J usage is TRBJ2-5; 9 bases fit TRBD2. The DNA end is more similar to TRBJ2-7, so the J call may be wrong. CDR1 is MDHEN and CDR2 is SYDVKM in the germline V gene. The CDR3 totals 15 residues. Here the CDR3 reads CASSFGGRDSYEQYF. CDR3 DNA sequence: TGTGCCAGCAGTTTTGGCGGGAGGGACTCCTACGAGCAGTACTTC.

This clone was observed once. The V and J genes are TRBV6-1 and TRBJ2-3; tentative D call: TRBD2 (5 bases). Germline-derived CDR1 and CDR2 are MNHNS and SASEGT. Trimming cost V 8 bases and J 2 bases, with 11 bases left between them. CDR3 length: 13 amino acids. DNA for the CDR3: TGTGCCAGCTCAAGGGAGCCCACAGATACGCAGTATTTT. Its translation is CASSREPTDTQYF.

There are a few counts of this clone. This chain connects TRBV7-3 to TRBJ1-1; 7 bases line up with TRBD1. The CDR3 has 13 residues. V lost 4 bases, J lost 9 bases, and 8 bases stayed unmatched. Looked up from germline, CDR1 is SGHTA and CDR2 is FQGTGA. The CDR3 reads CASSSSDRTQAFF. CDR3 bases: TGTGCCAGCAGCTCTTCGGACAGGACTCAAGCTTTCTTT.

This clone has a single count. V and J are TRBV11-2 and TRBJ2-5, with 14 bases matching TRBD2. The CDR3 is 17 residues long. CDR1 and CDR2 (germline): SGHAT, FQNNGV. J gave up 4 bases and V 2 bases, and 6 bases lay outside the gene matches. The CDR3: CASSLKTGLAGVETQYF. CDR3 nucleotides: TGTGCCAGCAGCTTAAAAACGGGACTAGCGGGAGTAGAGACCCAGTACTTC.

The V gene is TRBV29-1, the J gene TRBJ2-7; TRBD2 might be the D (5 bases). Trimming took 7 bases from V and 2 from J, leaving 15 bases between them. Germline lookup yields CDR1 SQVTM and CDR2 ANQGSEA. The CDR3 loop spans 13 amino acids. The CDR3 DNA sequence: TGCAGCGGGTCCCTGGGGAGACCCTACGAGCAGTACTTC. As protein: CSGSLGRPYEQYF.

J is TRBJ2-7 and V is TRBV4-3, with 7 bases identical to TRBD2. CDR1 is LGHNA, CDR2 YSLEER, per germline. CDR3 length: 16 amino acids. The V gene end was trimmed by 1 base and the J gene end by 1 base; junction bases not matched to a gene: 7. The CDR3 DNA follows: TGCGCCAGCAGCCAAGGGACCAGGGAGGGATCCTACGAGCAGTACTTC. Residues: CASSQGTREGSYEQYF.

The rearrangement uses TRBV5-1 and TRBJ1-1, with D hard to call. There are 13 residues in the CDR3. Trimming removed 1 base at V and 2 bases at J, with 6 bases between. CDR1 SGHRS and CDR2 YFSETQ come from the germline V gene. CDR3 coding DNA: TGCGCCAGCAGCTTGACACCTAACACTGAAGCTTTCTTT. As protein: CASSLTPNTEAFF.

The gene calls are TRBV19 and TRBJ2-1, with D unclear. This CDR3 is built from 16 residues. CDR1 is LNHDA, CDR2 SQIVND, per germline (reference sequence). V was shortened by 3 bases and J by 0 bases, with 12 bases between the two germline ends. The CDR3 coding sequence is TGTGCCAGTAGTATCCAACGGAGTCGCTCCTACAATGAGCAGTTCTTC. It is translated as CASSIQRSRSYNEQFF.

The CDR3 DNA reads as TGTGCCAGCAGTCACCCCGGGGAAGACTACGAGCAGTACTTC. It yields the protein CASSHPGEDYEQYF. The chain combines TRBV6-5 with TRBJ2-7, with D maybe TRBD2 (5 bases). With 5 bases removed from V and 3 bases from J, the gap between germline ends came to 14 bases. The CDR3 loop spans 14 amino acids. CDR1 and CDR2 from the germline V gene are MNHEY and SVGAGI.

The chain has TRBV6-6 and TRBJ2-2, with TRBD2 identical over 8 bases. The CDR3 extends over 15 amino acids. Trimming took 4 bases from V and 5 from J; bases not matched to a gene: 6. From germline, CDR1 is MNHNY and CDR2 SVGAGI (reference sequence). CDR3 region: CASSSGTRWTGELFF. CDR3 coding DNA: TGTGCCAGCAGTTCCGGGACTAGGTGGACCGGGGAGCTGTTTTTT.

The gene calls are TRBV7-9 and TRBJ1-4; D unresolved. CDR1 and CDR2 from the germline V gene are SEHNR and FQNEAQ (reference sequence). The CDR3 loop spans 15 amino acids. Deletions cut 3 bases from V and 0 bases from J, with 8 bases between. As DNA, the CDR3 is TGTGCCAGCAGCTTGAGGCAACCAACTAATGAAAAACTGTTTTTT. Its translation is CASSLRQPTNEKLFF. Combining the CDR3 with reference TRBV7-9 and TRBJ1-4 gives the whole variable domain DTGVSQNPRHKITKRGQNVTFRCDPISEHNRLYWYRQTLGQGPEFLTYFQNEAQLEKSRLLSDRFSAERPKGSFSTLEIQRTEQGDSAMYLCASSLRQPTNEKLFFGSGTQLSVL.

This clone has a handful of counts. The J gene is TRBJ1-1, the V gene TRBV28; 8 bases are a match to TRBD1. V shed 7 bases and J 8 bases; nucleotides not matched to a gene: 12. The CDR3 consists of 14 residues. The germline V gene encodes CDR1 MDHEN and CDR2 SYDVKM. The CDR3 loop reads CASTRTGPATEAFF. The CDR3 DNA reads TGTGCCAGCACCCGGACAGGGCCCGCAACAGAAGCTTTCTTT. The whole variable domain, remainder taken from reference TRBV28 and TRBJ1-1, is DVKVTQSSRYLVKRTGEKVFLECVQDMDHENMFWYRQDPGLGLRLIYFSYDVKMKEKGDIPEGYSVSREKKERFSLILESASTNQTSMYLCASTRTGPATEAFFGQGTRLTVV.

In nucleotides, the CDR3 is TGTGCCAGCTCACCGGAGGTCGGGGAGCTGTTTTTT. Translating it yields CASSPEVGELFF. This sequence joins TRBV18 and TRBJ2-2; tentatively, D is TRBD2 (5 bases). This CDR3 is 12 amino acids long. CDR1 is KGHSH, CDR2 LQKENI, per germline. With 3 bases removed from V and 7 bases from J, the gap between germline ends came to 6 bases.

The chain recombines TRBV29-1 with TRBJ1-1, with TRBD1 matching 10 bases. The junction had 6 bases not matched to a gene; V was cut back by 3 bases and J by 5 bases. The CDR3 consists of 14 residues. Germline loops: CDR1 SQVTM, CDR2 ANQGSEA. The CDR3 DNA follows: TGCAGCGTTGACCGGGACAGGGGAACGACTGAAGCTTTCTTT. Amino acid sequence: CSVDRDRGTTEAFF.

Points on this clone: The identical CDR3 is also encoded by other nucleotide sequences in the sample. The genes are TRBV5-1 and TRBJ2-5, with 7 positions matching TRBD2. This CDR3 spans 14 amino acids. CDR1 is SGHRS and CDR2 is YFSETQ in the germline V gene. Trimming removed 0 bases from V and 1 base from J; junction bases left unmatched: 0. The CDR3 region has the DNA TGCGCCAGCAGCTTGGGGGGGGGCCAAGAGACCCAGTACTTC. This gives the protein CASSLGGGQETQYF.

This chain links TRBV6-5 with TRBJ1-5, with a weak D call TRBD1 (6 bases). V dropped 6 bases and J dropped 3 bases, with 9 bases sitting between them. This CDR3 is built from 13 residues. Germline-derived CDR1 and CDR2 are MNHEY and SVGAGI. The CDR3 DNA reads TGTGCCAGCAGACAGGGTCTCAATCAGCCCCAGCATTTT. It is translated as CASRQGLNQPQHF.

The V call is TRBV2, the J call TRBJ1-5; unclear D gene. This CDR3 is 13 amino acids long. Trimming shortened V by 4 bases and J by 2 bases, and 6 bases separated the two germline ends. CDR1 is SNHLY and CDR2 is FYNNEI in the germline V gene. CDR3 bases: TGTGCCAGCAGTGCACACGGCAATCAGCCCCAGCATTTT. Protein sequence: CASSAHGNQPQHF.

The V gene is TRBV9, the J gene TRBJ2-3, with D tentatively TRBD1 (5 bases). Looked up from germline, CDR1 is SGDLS and CDR2 is YYNGEE. This CDR3 contains 14 residues. V lost 5 bases and J lost 2, with 12 bases in between. Here the CDR3 DNA reads TGTGCCAGCAGTCGTAGACAGACCACAGATACGCAGTATTTT. Protein: CASSRRQTTDTQYF.

V is TRBV28 and J is TRBJ1-1, with TRBD1 identical over 9 bases. V was clipped by 5 bases and J by 10 bases; unmatched bases: 11. This CDR3 has 14 residues. Germline values: CDR1 MDHEN, CDR2 SYDVKM. The CDR3 region has the DNA TGTGCCAGCAGTCCGGGGGACAGGGATACGGGAGCTTTCTTT. It is translated as CASSPGDRDTGAFF.

The CDR3 loop reads CASSAHPGQPLYEQYF. CDR3 coding DNA: TGTGCCAGCAGTGCGCACCCGGGACAGCCTTTATACGAGCAGTACTTC. The gene calls are TRBV25-1 and TRBJ2-7; 7 bases align to TRBD1. CDR3 size: 16 residues. V dropped 4 bases and J dropped 4; count of bases not matched to a gene: 13. Germline assignment: CDR1 MGHDK and CDR2 SYGVNS.

The chain employs TRBV7-2 and TRBJ2-7, with 9 bases matching TRBD2. The CDR3 has 15 amino acids. The ends lost 1 base at V and 4 bases at J; junction bases unmatched: 5. Germline V gene lookup returns CDR1 SGHTA and CDR2 FQGNSA. CDR3 in amino acids: CASSLVSGGWYEQYF. The CDR3 nucleotides read TGTGCCAGCAGCTTAGTTAGCGGGGGTTGGTACGAGCAGTACTTC.